This TCR beta chain was recorded in a study of post-analysis software for immune sequencing data. Study results and limitations: When patients were compared with controls, 5 or 6 TRBV segments were more frequent, TRBV5-6, TRBV5-1 and TRBV20-1 among them. Significantly lower normalized Chao1 diversity was found in patients with multiple sclerosis relative to controls.

As concerns this clonotype: The antigen remains undetermined.

Germline V CDR1 and CDR2: WSHSY, SAAADI. CDR3 length: 15 amino acids. TCR beta cDNA libraries had unique molecular identifiers. From around 0.96 to 9.9 million T cells, roughly 0.5 million cDNA molecules were obtained. Via MiXCR, TCRdb re-called the PCR reads, giving one row per CDR3 protein. The profile covers approximately 570,000 distinct CDR3 sequences, with about 40% appearing a single time and under 2% taken by the ten largest. This clonotype was sampled from a girl aged 5-17 years with multiple sclerosis. This chain connects TRBV10-2 to TRBJ2-5, with a possible D match to TRBD2 (6 bases). Near its end, the DNA agrees better with TRBJ2-7, so the J call may be wrong. The sequencing sample was made of blood. The CDR3 sequence: CASSLAPGEPYEQYF. DNA of the CDR3: TGCGCCAGCAGCCTAGCGCCGGGAGAACCGTACGAGCAGTACTTC.